Reported below is one T cell receptor beta chain. These data come from a study of blood T cell dynamics during melanoma immunotherapy. Time point indicated: week 3, after first cycle of checkpoint inhibitor. Assay: immunoSEQ multiplex PCR; the TCRdb copy retains only in-frame clones and omits some. The data hold roughly 4,700 clones, with 60% to 85% observed a single time. V lost 3 bases and J lost 0, with 15 bases in between. The germline V gene has CDR1 MGHRA and CDR2 YSYEKL. The CDR3 length is 16 residues. The sequence was collected from a human donor with melanoma. This material consisted of blood, taken from a patient treated with checkpoint blockade. The genes are TRBV4-1 and TRBJ2-7, with D perhaps matching TRBD1 or TRBD2 (5 bases each). The CDR3 here is CASSQGTAPSSYEQYF. The CDR3 DNA reads TGCGCCAGCAGCCAGGGGACCGCACCCAGCTCCTACGAGCAGTACTTC.